The 3 T cell receptor beta chains below come from one sample, sequenced in a study of neurological immune-mediated disorders. MiXCR was run by TCRdb on the 5' RACE reads, yielding one entry per CDR3 protein. The repertoire holds some 29,000 distinct CDR3 sequences, with about 7% as singletons. The specimen was PBMCs. The receptors here all came from a woman aged 45-65 years in good health.

This clonotype was seen repeatedly, ten times or more. The chain carries TRBV27 and TRBJ1-6; 9 positions agree with TRBD1. The V gene's germline CDR1 is MNHEY and CDR2 SMNVEV (reference sequence). This CDR3 has 16 residues. Unmatched junction bases numbered 7, after V lost 1 base and J lost 9 bases. The CDR3 region is CASSLFIGTGSSPLHF. In DNA form, the CDR3 reads TGTGCCAGCAGTTTATTCATCGGGACAGGGAGTTCACCCCTCCACTTT.

This clonotype came up many times. The chain couples TRBV5-5 to TRBJ2-3; D gene unclear. CDR3 length equals 15 residues. Germline lookup yields CDR1 SGHKS and CDR2 YYEKEE (reference sequence). The V gene lost 0 bases and the J gene lost 4 bases, with 12 bases spanning the gap. The CDR3 nucleotides are TGTGCCAGCAGCTTGGGGGCAGGTCGTGCAGATACGCAGTATTTT. It is translated as CASSLGAGRADTQYF.

This clonotype showed up many times. The V and J genes are TRBV12-3 or TRBV12-4 and TRBJ1-2; D not resolved. This CDR3 spans 15 amino acids. V was shortened by 2 bases and J by 2 bases, with 12 bases between the two germline ends. The CDR3 DNA reads TGTGCCAGCAGTTTAAGCCAGGTCGGGAACTATGGCTACACCTTC. Its protein is CASSLSQVGNYGYTF.